The entry that follows covers one T cell receptor (beta chain) sequence. Its antigen is as yet unknown. Sequenced by immunoSEQ multiplex PCR; TCRdb stores in-frame clones only, minus some. Here the sample spans about 500,000 clones, roughly nine tenths being singletons. Germline trimming cut 3 bases from V and 4 bases from J; bases unmatched to any gene: 15. Germline V gives CDR1 SGHAT, CDR2 FQNNGV. The CDR3 loop spans 18 amino acids. Regarding treatment: around 19 received Ad26.COV2.S at low or high dose, single or two shots; roughly five received placebo; per-sample allocation not given. Collection of samples fell on day 63 after the first vaccine or placebo injection. Ad26.COV2.S expressed prefusion-stabilized spike from the original Wuhan strain. This sample was taken from a study of Ad26.COV2.S vaccination and SARS-CoV-2 variants. Notes on the study in general: Vaccine and placebo recipients had similar non-spike TCR breadth. Vaccinees reportedly had broad spike-specific CD8+ and CD4+ T cell responses. It is possible that the TCR breadth and depth analyses underestimated the total T cell responses.

The source of this sequence is a person aged 18-60 years who received the Ad26.COV2.S COVID-19 vaccine or a placebo. The rearrangement joins TRBV11-2 to TRBJ1-1; 9 bases match TRBD1. The sequences come from peripheral blood, collected in a trial of Ad26.COV2.S vaccine versus placebo. CDR3 DNA sequence: TGTGCCAGCAGCTTGCGGGGGACAGGGAGAATGGGAGGCACTGAAGCTTTCTTT. It is translated as CASSLRGTGRMGGTEAFF.